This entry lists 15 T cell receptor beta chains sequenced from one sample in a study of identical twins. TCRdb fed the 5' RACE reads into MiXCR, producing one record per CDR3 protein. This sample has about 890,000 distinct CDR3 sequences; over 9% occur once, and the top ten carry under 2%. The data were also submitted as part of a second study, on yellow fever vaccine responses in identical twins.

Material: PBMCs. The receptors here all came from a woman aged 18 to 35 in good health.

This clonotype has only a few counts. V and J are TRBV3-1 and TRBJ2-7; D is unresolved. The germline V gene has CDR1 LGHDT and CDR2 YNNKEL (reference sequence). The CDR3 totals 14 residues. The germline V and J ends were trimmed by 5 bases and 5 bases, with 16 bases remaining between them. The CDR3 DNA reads TGTGCCAGCAGCTTCACCCTTCGTAAGGACGAGCAGTACTTC. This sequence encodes CASSFTLRKDEQYF.

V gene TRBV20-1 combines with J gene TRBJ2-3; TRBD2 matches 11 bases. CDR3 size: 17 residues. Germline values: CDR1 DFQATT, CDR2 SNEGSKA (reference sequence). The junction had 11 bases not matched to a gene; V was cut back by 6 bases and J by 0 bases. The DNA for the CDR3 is TGCAGTGCCACGGCGGCGGGGACTAGCGGTAGCACAGATACGCAGTATTTT. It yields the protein CSATAAGTSGSTDTQYF.

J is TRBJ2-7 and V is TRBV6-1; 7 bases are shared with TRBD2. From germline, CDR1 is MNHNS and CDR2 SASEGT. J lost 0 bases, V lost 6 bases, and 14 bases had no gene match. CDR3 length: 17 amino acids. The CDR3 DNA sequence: TGTGCCAGCAGACTGACCGTAGCTAGCGGTTACTCCTACGAGCAGTACTTC. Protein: CASRLTVASGYSYEQYF.

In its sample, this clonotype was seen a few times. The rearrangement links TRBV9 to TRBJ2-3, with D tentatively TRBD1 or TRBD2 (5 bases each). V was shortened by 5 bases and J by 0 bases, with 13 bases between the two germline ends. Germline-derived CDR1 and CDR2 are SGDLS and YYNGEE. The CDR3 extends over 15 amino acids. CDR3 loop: CASREFGGSTDTQYF. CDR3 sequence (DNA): TGTGCCAGCAGAGAATTTGGGGGAAGCACAGATACGCAGTATTTT.

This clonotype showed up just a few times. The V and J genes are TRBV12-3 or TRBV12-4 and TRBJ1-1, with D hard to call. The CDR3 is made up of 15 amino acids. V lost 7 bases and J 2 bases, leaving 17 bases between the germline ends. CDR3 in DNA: TGTGCCAGCACTTGGAGGAGAGGATTTAACACTGAAGCTTTCTTT. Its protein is CASTWRRGFNTEAFF.

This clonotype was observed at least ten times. In nucleotides, the CDR3 is TGTGCCAGCAGTTTCCGCCCGACAAGAGGGATCTACGAGCAGTACTTC. Translating gives CASSFRPTRGIYEQYF. The V gene is TRBV28, the J gene TRBJ2-7, with TRBD2 as a possible D gene (5 bases). Per the germline V gene, CDR1 is MDHEN and CDR2 is SYDVKM. The CDR3 length is 16 residues. Deletions cut 3 bases from V and 3 bases from J, with 18 bases between.

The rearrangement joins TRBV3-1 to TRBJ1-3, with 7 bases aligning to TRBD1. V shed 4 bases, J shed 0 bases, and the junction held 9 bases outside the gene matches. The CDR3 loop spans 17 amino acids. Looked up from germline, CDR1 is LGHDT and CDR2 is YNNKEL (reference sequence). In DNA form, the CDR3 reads TGTGCCAGCAGCCCTCCAGGGGGGTATGGCTCTGGAAACACCATATATTTT. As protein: CASSPPGGYGSGNTIYF.

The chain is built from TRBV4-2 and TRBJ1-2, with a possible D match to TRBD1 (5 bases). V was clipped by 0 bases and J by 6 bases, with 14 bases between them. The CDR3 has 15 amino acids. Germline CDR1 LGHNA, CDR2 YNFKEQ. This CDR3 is CASSQDGAAGDGYTF. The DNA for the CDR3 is TGTGCCAGCAGCCAAGATGGGGCCGCAGGCGATGGCTACACCTTC.

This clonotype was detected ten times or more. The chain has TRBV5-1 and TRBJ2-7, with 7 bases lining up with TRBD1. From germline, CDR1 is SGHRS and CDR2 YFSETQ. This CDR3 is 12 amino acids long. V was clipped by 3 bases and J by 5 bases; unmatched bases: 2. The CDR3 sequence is CASSSTGDEQYF. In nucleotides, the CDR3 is TGCGCCAGCAGCTCTACAGGGGACGAGCAGTACTTC.

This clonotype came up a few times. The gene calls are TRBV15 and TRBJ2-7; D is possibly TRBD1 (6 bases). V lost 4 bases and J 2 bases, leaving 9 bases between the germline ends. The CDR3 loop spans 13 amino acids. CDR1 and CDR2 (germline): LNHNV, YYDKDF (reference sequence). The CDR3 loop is CATSIDRPYEQYF. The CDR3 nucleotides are TGTGCCACCAGCATCGACAGGCCCTACGAGCAGTACTTC.

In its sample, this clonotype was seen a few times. Here the CDR3 reads CASWGQQYNEQFF. The CDR3 bases are TGTGCCAGCTGGGGACAACAATACAATGAGCAGTTCTTC. The chain couples TRBV12-3 or TRBV12-4 to TRBJ2-1, with D possibly matching TRBD1 (6 bases). This CDR3 is built from 13 residues. Between the trimmed V and J ends, which lost 8 bases and 4 bases, there was a span of 12 bases.

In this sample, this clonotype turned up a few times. The CDR3 sequence: CASSVAGGSRREQYF. In DNA, the CDR3 is TGTGCCAGCAGCGTAGCGGGAGGCTCTAGGAGGGAGCAGTACTTC. V is TRBV2 and J is TRBJ2-7; 10 bases are a match to TRBD2. Germline trimming cut 6 bases from V and 7 bases from J; bases unmatched to any gene: 12. From germline, CDR1 is SNHLY and CDR2 FYNNEI. The CDR3 is 15 residues long.

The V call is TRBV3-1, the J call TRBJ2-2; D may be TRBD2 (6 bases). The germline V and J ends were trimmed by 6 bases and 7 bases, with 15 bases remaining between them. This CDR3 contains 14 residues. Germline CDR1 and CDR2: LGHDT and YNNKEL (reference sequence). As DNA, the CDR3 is TGTGCCAGCAGAGACGGGGGAATGAACGGGGAGCTGTTTTTT. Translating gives CASRDGGMNGELFF.

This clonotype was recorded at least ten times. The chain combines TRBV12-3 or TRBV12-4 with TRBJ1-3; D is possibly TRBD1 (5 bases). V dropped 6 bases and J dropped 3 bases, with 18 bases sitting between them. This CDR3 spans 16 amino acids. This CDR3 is CASRRGTGTYGNTIYF. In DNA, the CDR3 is TGTGCCAGCAGACGAGGAACCGGGACCTATGGAAACACCATATATTTT.

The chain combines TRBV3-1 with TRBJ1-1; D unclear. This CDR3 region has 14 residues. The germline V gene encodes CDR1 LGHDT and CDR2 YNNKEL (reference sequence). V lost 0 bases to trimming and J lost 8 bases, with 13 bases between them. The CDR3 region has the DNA TGTGCCAGCAGCCAAGATCACGGGAGGTCGGAAGCTTTCTTT. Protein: CASSQDHGRSEAFF.